These T cell receptor beta chains were read from a single sample in a study of T cell responses to AZD1222 COVID-19 vaccine. Generated by immunoSEQ multiplex PCR, the TCRdb table keeps only in-frame clones and is missing some. Of roughly 100,000 clones listed, about 91% are singletons. Specimen: peripheral blood, collected 28 days after the second AZD1222 dose. The receptors stem from an adult who received the AZD1222 COVID-19 vaccine. Each CDR3 is given with its conserved first and last residue. D genes are given only for firm matches. Expanded clones are given a class, and other clones once, few, many or no size at all.

V,size,J,D,CDR3,DNA
TRBV5-1,NA,TRBJ2-7,TRBD2,CASYSGPSSYEQYF,TGCGCCAGCTATAGCGGGCCGAGCTCCTACGAGCAGTACTTC
TRBV28,NA,TRBJ1-2,NA,CASSLPPGAHGYTF,TGTGCCAGCAGTTTACCCCCGGGGGCGCATGGCTACACCTTC
TRBV4-2,NA,TRBJ2-1,NA,CASSQLTPAGSEQFF,TGTGCCAGCAGCCAACTCACACCAGCGGGCTCAGAGCAGTTCTTC
TRBV28,NA,TRBJ2-5,NA,CASSSRGPPETQYF,TGTGCCAGCAGCTCTCGCGGGCCACCAGAGACCCAGTACTTC
TRBV28,NA,TRBJ2-4,NA,CASREGRESSKNIQYF,TGTGCCAGCAGGGAGGGACGGGAGAGTTCCAAAAACATTCAGTACTTC
TRBV28,NA,TRBJ1-2,TRBD1,CASKGRGSYGYTF,TGTGCCAGCAAAGGCAGGGGGTCCTATGGCTACACCTTC
TRBV2,NA,TRBJ2-7,TRBD1,CASTGTGGSYEQYF,TGTGCCAGCACCGGGACAGGGGGTTCCTACGAGCAGTACTTC
TRBV7-9,few,TRBJ2-6,NA,CASSSSGANVLTF,TGTGCCAGCAGCTCCTCTGGGGCCAACGTCCTGACTTTC
TRBV7-2,once,TRBJ2-5,TRBD2,CASSLGGVTSRETQYF,TGTGCCAGCAGCTTAGGGGGCGTGACTAGCAGGGAGACCCAGTACTTC
TRBV19,NA,TRBJ2-7,NA,CASSPDRSYEQYF,TGTGCCAGTAGTCCCGACAGAAGCTACGAGCAGTACTTC
TRBV5-1,NA,TRBJ2-1,NA,CASSFQFEREQFF,TGCGCCAGCAGCTTTCAATTTGAGCGTGAGCAGTTCTTC
TRBV27,NA,TRBJ2-4,TRBD1,CASRDGTGPLGNIQYF,TGTGCCAGCAGGGACGGGACAGGGCCTCTAGGCAACATTCAGTACTTC
TRBV9,NA,TRBJ2-5,NA,CASSVTSVETQYF,TGTGCCAGCAGCGTTACTAGTGTCGAGACCCAGTACTTC
TRBV18,NA,TRBJ2-1,TRBD2,CASSLIAGGNEQFF,TGTGCCAGCTCACTCATAGCGGGAGGCAATGAGCAGTTCTTC
TRBV27,NA,TRBJ1-4,TRBD1,CASSFRDRGREKLFF,TGTGCCAGCAGTTTTCGGGACAGGGGTCGAGAAAAACTGTTTTTT
TRBV7-7,NA,TRBJ1-1,TRBD1,CASRSEGTGEGGLMNTEAFF,TGTGCCAGCAGGTCCGAGGGGACAGGGGAGGGGGGCCTAATGAACACTGAAGCTTTCTTT
TRBV10-1,NA,TRBJ1-3,NA,CASSFRQSGNTIYF,TGCGCCAGCAGCTTTAGACAGTCTGGAAACACCATATATTTT
TRBV19,NA,TRBJ1-5,TRBD1,CASSLQGAQPQHF,TGTGCCAGTAGTTTACAGGGGGCCCAGCCCCAGCATTTT
TRBV11-2,NA,TRBJ2-2,NA,CASSPPVAPNTGELFF,TGTGCCAGCAGCCCCCCGGTGGCCCCGAACACCGGGGAGCTGTTTTTT
TRBV7-2,NA,TRBJ2-7,TRBD2,CASRGSGSSYEQYF,TGTGCCAGCAGGGGAAGCGGGAGCTCCTACGAGCAGTACTTC
TRBV7-8,NA,TRBJ1-5,NA,CASSSGRKGNNNQPQHF,TGTGCCAGCAGCTCCGGTCGCAAGGGCAATAACAATCAGCCCCAGCATTTT
TRBV7-8,NA,TRBJ2-7,TRBD1,CASSTAQGAGSPEFYEQYF,TGTGCCAGCAGCACTGCCCAGGGGGCGGGCTCCCCTGAATTCTACGAGCAGTACTTC
TRBV21-1,NA,TRBJ2-1,NA,CASSKWLAGANEQFF,TGTGCCAGCAGCAAGTGGCTAGCGGGAGCCAATGAGCAGTTCTTC
TRBV7-2,NA,TRBJ2-7,TRBD1,CASSLARFTGGTNEQYF,TGTGCCAGCAGCTTAGCAAGGTTTACAGGGGGCACAAACGAGCAGTACTTC
TRBV6-5,NA,TRBJ1-4,TRBD1,CASSYRTGNEKLFF,TGTGCCAGCAGTTACAGGACAGGGAACGAAAAACTGTTTTTT
TRBV20-1,NA,TRBJ2-1,TRBD2,CSASSGSGYNEQFF,TGCAGTGCTAGTAGCGGGAGTGGATACAATGAGCAGTTCTTC
TRBV9,NA,TRBJ2-1,NA,CASSVASNNEQFF,TGTGCCAGCAGCGTAGCTAGCAACAATGAGCAGTTCTTC
TRBV9,NA,TRBJ2-3,NA,CASSPDVGTDTQYF,TGTGCCAGCAGCCCGGATGTGGGCACAGATACGCAGTATTTT
TRBV7-9,NA,TRBJ2-1,NA,CASSRSGSYNEQFF,TGTGCCAGCAGCCGTAGCGGAAGCTACAATGAGCAGTTCTTC
TRBV6-5,NA,TRBJ2-1,TRBD2,CASKLALAGINEQFF,TGTGCCAGCAAGCTAGCGCTAGCGGGAATCAATGAGCAGTTCTTC
TRBV19,NA,TRBJ1-5,TRBD1,CASRTTGVGSNQPQHF,TGTGCCAGTAGGACAACAGGGGTGGGAAGCAATCAGCCCCAGCATTTT
TRBV5-6,NA,TRBJ2-7,TRBD1,CASSLDRGLTREQYF,TGTGCCAGCAGCCTGGACAGGGGGCTAACTAGGGAGCAGTACTTC
TRBV5-4,few,TRBJ2-5,TRBD2,CASSLGAGAQETQYF,TGTGCCAGCAGCTTGGGAGCGGGAGCCCAAGAGACCCAGTACTTC
TRBV30,NA,TRBJ1-2,TRBD1,CAWRGTGVDTF,TGTGCCTGGAGGGGGACAGGCGTCGACACCTTC